Given below is one T cell receptor (beta chain) in context. No antigen is known for it. This sample stems from a study of Ad26.COV2.S vaccination and SARS-CoV-2 variants. Looking at the study overall: Each vaccinee took Ad26.COV2.S intramuscularly, once or twice 56 days apart.

Treatment noted: 19 received Ad26.COV2.S at low or high dose, single or two shots; 5 received placebo; per-sample allocation not given. Sample collection was performed on day 63 after the first vaccine or placebo injection. Whole-study results and caveats: It was found that vaccine and placebo recipients had similar non-spike TCR breadth. Total responses of T cells may have been underestimated by the analyses of TCR breadth and depth. Ad26.COV2.S recipients had broader spike-specific TCRs (P = 0.0014).

Only in-frame clones appear in the TCRdb table, and some are missing; sequencing was by immunoSEQ multiplex PCR. The sample has about 320,000 clones, approximately 86% seen once; the top ten hold 1.5% to 2.5%. V lost 0 bases to trimming and J lost 2 bases, with 11 bases between them. The CDR3 covers 15 residues. Germline CDR1 SGDLS, CDR2 YYNGEE. The source material was peripheral blood, sampled in a trial of Ad26.COV2.S vaccine versus placebo. The V gene is TRBV9, the J gene TRBJ1-2; D is ambiguous. The clonotype originates from a person between 18 and 65 years old who received the Ad26.COV2.S COVID-19 vaccine or a placebo. This chain's CDR3 is CASSVEREWNYGYTF. DNA of the CDR3: TGTGCCAGCAGCGTAGAAAGGGAATGGAACTATGGCTACACCTTC.